Detailed here is one TCR beta chain. Trimming at V came to 2 bases and at J to 5 bases, leaving 4 bases not matched to a gene. The CDR3 contains 15 residues. Germline values: CDR1 KGHSH, CDR2 LQKENI. This entry belongs to a study of technical replicates of blood from a few donors. Here immunoSEQ multiplex PCR was the method, and the copy in TCRdb shows in-frame clones only, minus some. The sample holds about 49,000 clones; around nine tenths are singletons and the top ten take about 3.8%. The sequencing input was PBMCs. The TCR comes from a human donor in good health. Some clones in this sample may be carry-over from other donors' samples. This rearrangement joins TRBV18 to TRBJ2-5, with 11 bases identical to TRBD2. CDR3 sequence (DNA): TGTGCCAGCTCACCAACTAGCGGGAGTAGGGAGACCCAGTACTTC. Encoded protein: CASSPTSGSRETQYF. The variable domain in full, completed from reference TRBV18 and TRBJ2-5, reads NAGVMQNPRHLVRRRGQEARLRCSPMKGHSHVYWYRQLPEEGLKFMVYLQKENIIDESGMPKERFSAEFPKEGPSILRIQQVVRGDSAAYFCASSPTSGSRETQYFGPGTRLLVL.